The clone carrying this T cell receptor (beta chain) came up many times. Its antigen is not known. TCR beta CDR3 regions were amplified from RNA. Researchers ran a first-round RT-PCR on the TCR CDR3 using the HTBI primer set. TCRdb re-called the multiplex PCR reads with MiXCR, one entry per CDR3 protein. This sample has fewer than 750,000 distinct CDR3 sequences, with 35% to 55% found just once. Among the patients, aged 18 to 65, hyperthyroidism was newly diagnosed and had lasted under 2 months. This record belongs to a study of T cells in Graves' hyperthyroidism and ophthalmopathy. General study points: Ophthalmopathy was separated from stable hyperthyroidism by a 13 V-J model.

V shed 5 bases and J 5 bases; nucleotides not matched to a gene: 2. The CDR3 spans 13 residues. Germline V CDR1 and CDR2: DFQATT, SNEGSKA (reference sequence). This TCR came from a woman aged 18-35 years with Graves' hyperthyroidism. This chain uses TRBV20-1 with TRBJ2-1; 11 bases map to TRBD2. Sequenced sample: peripheral blood or thyroid tissue (not recorded which). The DNA of the CDR3 is TGCAGTGCTGATAGCGGGAGGGACAATGAGCAGTTCTTC. Its protein is CSADSGRDNEQFF.